A single sample gave rise to the 19 T cell receptor beta chains below, sequenced in a study of PD-L1 blockade in urothelial cancer (dated by TCRdb to the late 2010s). The time point label of this sample denotes: pretreatment peripheral blood. Libraries were made using the immunoSEQ multiplex PCR assay. TCRdb holds this immuneACCESS table with in-frame rearrangements only. Some clones are missing; in checked studies, unresolved V genes explain under half, and the rest has no known cause. The sample table lists under 95,000 clones, about four fifths of them with a count of one. The top ten constitute approximately 2.1% of the sample. Sequencing was performed on PBMCs, taken around atezolizumab (anti-PD-L1) treatment. The receptors were sampled from a man in his 60s with urothelial cancer.

This chain joins TRBV10-3 and TRBJ2-1; TRBD1 aligns across 9 bases. V was pared by 10 bases and J by 6 bases, with 13 bases of the junction left unmatched. CDR1 is ENHRY and CDR2 is SYGVKD in the germline V gene. The CDR3 is made up of 15 amino acids. CDR3 sequence: CATRVSGTGFNEQFF. The CDR3 bases are TGTGCCACCCGGGTGTCGGGGACAGGGTTCAATGAGCAGTTCTTC.

The V gene is TRBV14, the J gene TRBJ2-7; 8 bases fit TRBD2. CDR3 length: 13 residues. The germline CDR1 and CDR2 sequences are SGHDN and FVKESK. J lost 6 bases, V lost 6 bases, and 7 bases had no gene match. In nucleotides, the CDR3 is TGTGCCAGCAGTCGGACGGGGGGGGGCGAGCAGTACTTC. The encoded protein is CASSRTGGGEQYF. The full variable domain, rest sourced from reference TRBV14 and TRBJ2-7, is EAGVTQFPSHSVIEKGQTVTLRCDPISGHDNLYWYRRVMGKEIKFLLHFVKESKQDESGMPNNRFLAERTGGTYSTLKVQPAELEDSGVYFCASSRTGGGEQYFGPGTRLTVT.

This chain connects TRBV6-5 to TRBJ1-2, with no clear D. There are 14 residues in the CDR3. Germline values: CDR1 MNHEY, CDR2 SVGAGI. Trimming cost V 5 bases and J 2 bases, with 12 bases left between them. For the CDR3, the DNA is TGTGCCAGCAGTCCAGAACCGTCAAACTATGGCTACACCTTC. Translated, it gives CASSPEPSNYGYTF.

This chain links TRBV5-4 with TRBJ2-2; 7 nucleotides agree with TRBD2. CDR1 is SGHNT and CDR2 is YYREEE in the germline V gene (reference sequence). V was clipped by 6 bases and J by 6 bases; unmatched bases: 5. This CDR3 has 13 amino acids. The CDR3 DNA reads as TGTGCCAGCAACCTAGCGGCTGCCGGGGAGCTGTTTTTT. Translating it yields CASNLAAAGELFF. The entire variable domain, with the rest obtained from reference TRBV5-4 and TRBJ2-2, is as follows: ETGVTQSPTHLIKTRGQQVTLRCSSQSGHNTVSWYQQALGQGPQFIFQYYREEENGRGNFPPRFSGLQFPNYSSELNVNALELDDSALYLCASNLAAAGELFFGEGSRLTVL.

The CDR3 DNA reads TGTGCCAGCAGCCAAGATAGTTCGCCCAGGGCTGGAAACATTCAGTACTTC. This translates into CASSQDSSPRAGNIQYF. This chain connects TRBV14 to TRBJ2-4, with a tentative D call TRBD1 (5 bases). This CDR3 region has 17 residues. Germline V gene sequence: CDR1 SGHDN, CDR2 FVKESK. V was clipped by 0 bases and J by 6 bases, with 18 bases between them. The full variable domain, in which reference TRBV14 and TRBJ2-4 provide the parts outside the CDR3, is EAGVTQFPSHSVIEKGQTVTLRCDPISGHDNLYWYRRVMGKEIKFLLHFVKESKQDESGMPNNRFLAERTGGTYSTLKVQPAELEDSGVYFCASSQDSSPRAGNIQYFGAGTRLSVL.

The chain carries TRBV2 and TRBJ1-3, with a possible D match to TRBD1 (5 bases). The ends were cut back, 3 bases at V and 4 bases at J, with 16 bases in the middle. Germline-derived CDR1 and CDR2 are SNHLY and FYNNEI. This CDR3 is 16 amino acids long. The CDR3 DNA reads as TGTGCCAGCAGTGACCAGGGAAGGCTTCGGGGAAACACCATATATTTT. Its protein product is CASSDQGRLRGNTIYF.

The chain is built from TRBV7-9 and TRBJ2-5, with no clear D. The CDR3 runs to 14 residues. V lost 2 bases to trimming and J lost 1 base, with 8 bases between them. Per germline, CDR1 SEHNR and CDR2 FQNEAQ (reference sequence). As DNA, the CDR3 is TGTGCCAGCAGCTTACGTCCAGTCCAAGAGACCCAGTACTTC. As protein: CASSLRPVQETQYF. The variable domain in full, with the rest retrieved from reference TRBV7-9 and TRBJ2-5, is DTGVSQNPRHKITKRGQNVTFRCDPISEHNRLYWYRQTLGQGPEFLTYFQNEAQLEKSRLLSDRFSAERPKGSFSTLEIQRTEQGDSAMYLCASSLRPVQETQYFGPGTRLLVL.

The chain couples TRBV27 to TRBJ1-4; 7 nucleotides match TRBD1. Germline values: CDR1 MNHEY, CDR2 SMNVEV (reference sequence). With 6 bases clipped from V and 7 bases from J, the junction kept 8 bases outside the gene matches. CDR3 length: 14 residues. The CDR3, as DNA: TGTGCCAGCAGCCGACAGGGTGGGAGTGAAAAACTGTTTTTT. Encoded protein: CASSRQGGSEKLFF. Looking up the rest from reference TRBV27 and TRBJ1-4 gives the full variable domain: EAQVTQNPRYLITVTGKKLTVTCSQNMNHEYMSWYRQDPGLGLRQIYYSMNVEVTDKGDVPEGYKVSRKEKRNFPLILESPSPNQTSLYFCASSRQGGSEKLFFGSGTQLSVL.

This rearrangement joins TRBV10-2 to TRBJ1-1; 7 bases line up with TRBD1. CDR1 WSHSY and CDR2 SAAADI come from the germline V gene. V trimming: 6 bases; J trimming: 0 bases; junction bases outside the gene matches: 7. This CDR3 spans 15 amino acids. CDR3 amino acids: CASRGTEGMNTEAFF. The CDR3 DNA sequence: TGCGCCAGCAGGGGGACAGAGGGCATGAACACTGAAGCTTTCTTT.

V gene TRBV5-4 combines with J gene TRBJ1-2; 7 bases agree with TRBD1. This CDR3 is built from 14 residues. Germline trimming cut 2 bases from V and 2 bases from J; bases unmatched to any gene: 3. Germline V gene data show CDR1 as SGHNT and CDR2 as YYREEE (reference sequence). Written as DNA, the CDR3 is TGTGCCAGCAGCTTCGGGACAGACAACTATGGCTACACCTTC. Amino acid sequence: CASSFGTDNYGYTF.

The chain links TRBV5-8 to TRBJ2-5; TRBD2 aligns across 8 bases. V lost 7 bases and J lost 7; bases outside the gene matches: 9. This CDR3 comprises 13 residues. The germline V gene encodes CDR1 SGHTS and CDR2 YDEGEE. Written as DNA, the CDR3 is TGTGCCAGCGAGGGACTAGGCGCGGGGACCCAGTACTTC. Amino acid sequence: CASEGLGAGTQYF.

The chain couples TRBV2 to TRBJ1-2; possibly TRBD1 for D (5 bases). CDR1 and CDR2 from the germline V gene are SNHLY and FYNNEI. The CDR3 covers 14 residues. Trimming pared 8 bases from V and 6 bases from J, leaving 19 bases between. CDR3: CASGGQGISHGYTF. The CDR3 nucleotides read TGTGCCAGCGGTGGTCAGGGTATTAGTCATGGCTACACCTTC. The full variable domain, in which reference TRBV2 and TRBJ1-2 provide the parts outside the CDR3, is EPEVTQTPSHQVTQMGQEVILRCVPISNHLYFYWYRQILGQKVEFLVSFYNNEISEKSEIFDDQFSVERPDGSNFTLKIRSTKLEDSAMYFCASGGQGISHGYTFGSGTRLTVV.

With regard to this clone: At the DNA level, this CDR3 is encoded by other sequences in the same sample as well. The chain has TRBV5-1 and TRBJ2-7; D not certain. Germline V CDR1 and CDR2: SGHRS, YFSETQ. The V and J ends lost 0 bases and 1 base respectively, with 8 bases between them. The length of the CDR3 is 14 residues. CDR3 sequence: CASSLGGGSYEQYF. The CDR3, as DNA: TGCGCCAGCAGCTTGGGTGGCGGATCCTACGAGCAGTACTTC.

The V and J genes are TRBV29-1 and TRBJ2-7; 11 bases agree with TRBD1. The V segment lost 6 bases and the J segment 6 bases; nucleotides outside the gene matches: 10. Germline V gene data show CDR1 as SQVTM and CDR2 as ANQGSEA. The CDR3 sequence is 14 residues long. CDR3 DNA: TGCAGCGTGCCAACCGGGACAGGGGGAAGCGAGCAGTACTTC. Amino acids: CSVPTGTGGSEQYF.

The rearrangement joins TRBV5-6 to TRBJ1-2; D is perhaps TRBD1 (6 bases). The V and J ends lost 0 bases and 8 bases respectively, with 23 bases between them. Germline CDR1 reads SGHDT; CDR2 reads YYEEEE. CDR3 size: 17 residues. The CDR3 region has the DNA TGTGCCAGCAGCTTGGCCTCAGGACAGTCTCCCGTCGGGGGCTACACCTTC. Encoded protein: CASSLASGQSPVGGYTF.

The V gene is TRBV6-1, the J gene TRBJ1-5, with 7 bases identical to TRBD1. Per the germline V gene, CDR1 is MNHNS and CDR2 is SASEGT. The CDR3 is 17 amino acids. The J segment lost 3 bases and the V segment lost 4 bases, leaving 12 bases of the junction unmatched. The CDR3 is CASSARRTGSDNQPQHF. Written as DNA, the CDR3 is TGTGCCAGCAGTGCACGTCGGACAGGATCGGACAATCAGCCCCAGCATTTT.

The chain links TRBV9 to TRBJ2-5; 8 bases line up with TRBD1. Unmatched junction bases numbered 4, after V lost 4 bases and J lost 5 bases. Germline V gene sequence: CDR1 SGDLS, CDR2 YYNGEE. This CDR3 is built from 13 residues. CDR3 sequence reads: CASSRGQGETQYF. CDR3 in DNA: TGTGCCAGCAGCCGTGGACAGGGCGAGACCCAGTACTTC.

The gene calls are TRBV30 and TRBJ1-3; D gene unclear. Germline CDR1 and CDR2: GTSNPN and SVGIG (reference sequence). Trimming took off 1 base at V and 4 bases at J, with 11 bases between the two ends. CDR3 length equals 14 residues. The CDR3 DNA reads as TGTGCCTGGAGTGGAGGCTACACCGGAAACACCATATATTTT. This encodes CAWSGGYTGNTIYF.

CDR3 sequence reads: CASSSGQGQEAQYF. The CDR3 DNA sequence: TGTGCCAGCAGCTCCGGACAGGGCCAGGAGGCCCAGTACTTC. This chain links TRBV5-6 with TRBJ2-5, with 8 bases that match TRBD1. This CDR3 is built from 14 residues. Per germline, CDR1 SGHDT and CDR2 YYEEEE. V was pared by 3 bases and J by 9 bases, with 10 bases of the junction left unmatched.